This TCR beta chain was sequenced in a study of neurological immune-mediated disorders. V lost 8 bases, J lost 4 bases, and 6 bases stayed unmatched. From germline, CDR1 is SEHNR and CDR2 FQNEAQ (reference sequence). This CDR3 contains 14 residues. This clonotype showed up many times. The sorted libraries drew on some 930,000 T cells that were CD4+ or CD8+. Synthesis of cDNA was accomplished via 5'RACE employing 10-nucleotide random UMIs. The authors obtained over 180 million TCR-beta sequences from 15-18 subjects per sequencing run. Via MiXCR, TCRdb re-called the 5' RACE reads, giving one row per CDR3 protein. The sample yields tens of thousands of distinct CDR3 sequences, over 4.5% seen once.

This TCR was sampled from a young woman with multiple sclerosis. The sequencing sample was made of CD4+ T cells from blood. This chain connects TRBV7-9 to TRBJ1-3; 9 positions match TRBD1. DNA for the CDR3: TGTGCCAGCGCGCCAGGACAGGGGGGAAACACCATATATTTT. It is translated as CASAPGQGGNTIYF.